This section outlines one TCR beta chain sequence together with its context. This sample is drawn from a study of Ad26.COV2.S vaccination and SARS-CoV-2 variants. The sample's treatment: around 19 received Ad26.COV2.S at low or high dose, single or two shots; five or six received placebo; per-sample allocation not given. Vaccine and placebo recipients were sampled on day 63 after the first injection. The table came from immunoSEQ multiplex PCR; TCRdb's copy has only in-frame clones and leaves some out. Found here are roughly 350,000 clones, 86% of them singletons; the top ten hold around 10%. The input for sequencing was peripheral blood, taken in a trial of Ad26.COV2.S vaccine versus placebo. This TCR was sampled from a person aged 18-60 years who received the Ad26.COV2.S COVID-19 vaccine or a placebo.

The DNA of the CDR3 is TGTGCCAGCAGCTCCGGACTAGCGAGGATGACAGATACGCAGTATTTT. This translates into CASSSGLARMTDTQYF. This chain joins TRBV11-3 and TRBJ2-3; the match to TRBD2 covers 9 bases. The V segment lost 4 bases and the J segment 3 bases; nucleotides outside the gene matches: 8. Germline-derived CDR1 and CDR2 are SGHNT and YENEEA. The CDR3 contains 16 residues. The full variable domain, its missing parts supplied by reference TRBV11-3 and TRBJ2-3, is EAGVVQSPRYKIIEKKQPVAFWCNPISGHNTLYWYLQNLGQGPELLIRYENEEAVDDSQLPKDRFSAERLKGVDSTLKIQPAELGDSAVYLCASSSGLARMTDTQYFGPGTRLTVL.